Listed below are T cell receptor beta chains from one sample, sequenced in a study of cytomegalovirus exposure and HLA in healthy donors. Method: immunoSEQ multiplex PCR; TCRdb's copy keeps in-frame clones and lacks some. Of 110,000 to 150,000 clones detected, just under 70% appear once; the ten largest clones hold approximately 4.2%. Sample: PBMCs. These TCRs come from a man aged 60-69 years in good health and CMV-seronegative. Each CDR3 is given with its conserved first and last residue. Each record gives: clone size, V gene, J gene, D gene, CDR3 protein, CDR3 DNA. A D gene is named only where the DNA matches it firmly. A clone size is listed for some rows: how often the clone was seen (once, few, many), or a class if it is expanded.

>-|TRBV10-2|TRBJ2-7|TRBD2
CASVGAGEGEQYF
TGCGCCAGCGTCGGGGCGGGAGAGGGGGAGCAGTACTTC
>-|TRBV5-6|TRBJ2-1|TRBD1
CASIQAGQGIGYEQFF
TGTGCCAGCATCCAAGCAGGACAGGGAATAGGATATGAGCAGTTCTTC
>-|TRBV28|TRBJ1-1|-
CASSQSGTMGTEAFF
TGTGCCAGCAGCCAATCCGGGACAATGGGGACTGAAGCTTTCTTT
>-|TRBV28|TRBJ2-7|TRBD1
CASADRGPSYEQYF
TGTGCCAGCGCCGACAGGGGTCCTTCCTACGAGCAGTACTTC
>-|TRBV28|TRBJ2-7|-
CASSRTGGPHYEQYF
TGTGCCAGCAGCCGAACGGGGGGCCCCCACTACGAGCAGTACTTC
>-|TRBV18|TRBJ1-4|-
CASSPATNEKLFF
TGTGCCAGCTCCCCTGCAACTAATGAAAAACTGTTTTTT
>-|TRBV7-9|TRBJ2-5|TRBD1
CASSWGRGLRETQYF
TGTGCCAGCAGCTGGGGCAGGGGGCTCAGAGAGACCCAGTACTTC
>-|TRBV5-4|TRBJ2-3|-
CASSSRRLTSSGTDTQYF
TGTGCCAGCAGCTCTAGACGATTAACTAGTTCGGGCACAGATACGCAGTATTTT
>once|TRBV9|TRBJ2-7|TRBD1
CASSSRQGGPGEQYF
TGTGCCAGCAGCTCTAGACAGGGCGGTCCAGGCGAGCAGTACTTC
>-|TRBV7-6|TRBJ2-2|-
CASSSTDSTGELFF
TGTGCCAGCAGCTCGACGGACTCCACCGGGGAGCTGTTTTTT
>once|TRBV5-1|TRBJ2-7|TRBD1
CASSGQGINEQYF
TGCGCCAGCAGCGGACAGGGGATTAACGAGCAGTACTTC
>-|TRBV5-4|TRBJ2-3|-
CASSRTGPDTQYF
TGTGCCAGCAGCCGAACAGGGCCAGATACGCAGTATTTT
>few|TRBV7-5|TRBJ1-1|-
CARPLSGNTEAFF
TGTGCCAGGCCTTTATCCGGTAACACTGAAGCTTTCTTT
>-|TRBV10-1|TRBJ2-7|TRBD2
CASSESPSGSHYEQYF
TGCGCCAGCAGTGAGTCGCCCAGCGGGAGCCACTACGAGCAGTACTTC
>-|TRBV15|TRBJ2-6|-
CATSQTAAGANVLTF
TGTGCCACCAGCCAAACAGCCGCTGGGGCCAACGTCCTGACTTTC
>once|TRBV6-1|TRBJ1-2|-
CASSVEGLEGYTF
TGTGCCAGCAGTGTAGAGGGTTTGGAAGGCTACACCTTC
>-|TRBV30|TRBJ2-7|TRBD1
CAWSADRVGEQYF
TGTGCCTGGAGTGCGGACAGGGTTGGCGAGCAGTACTTC
>-|TRBV5-1|TRBJ2-3|-
CASALRGAGTTDTQYF
TGCGCCAGCGCCTTGAGGGGTGCGGGGACTACAGATACGCAGTATTTT
>-|TRBV6-9|TRBJ2-7|TRBD1
CARGQSYEQYF
TGTGCCAGGGGACAGAGCTACGAGCAGTACTTC
>few|TRBV5-8|TRBJ1-1|-
CASSLGDYRTEAFF
TGTGCCAGCAGCTTGGGAGACTATAGGACTGAAGCTTTCTTT
>-|TRBV30|TRBJ1-6|-
CAWSTGNSPLHF
TGTGCCTGGAGTACCGGGAATTCACCCCTCCACTTT
>-|TRBV5-4|TRBJ1-6|TRBD1
CASSLTGEALHF
TGTGCCAGCAGCTTAACAGGGGAGGCCCTCCACTTT
>-|TRBV6-6|TRBJ2-1|-
CASSYWTNNNEQFF
TGTGCCAGCAGTTACTGGACAAACAACAATGAGCAGTTCTTC
>-|TRBV4-3|TRBJ2-5|TRBD2
CASSQDSGLAGGETQYF
TGCGCCAGCAGCCAAGATAGCGGACTAGCGGGAGGCGAGACCCAGTACTTC
>-|TRBV7-3|TRBJ1-1|-
CASNPRNTEAFF
TGTGCCAGCAACCCCAGGAACACTGAAGCTTTCTTT
>few|TRBV5-1|TRBJ2-1|-
CASSLGTNNEQFF
TGCGCCAGCAGCTTGGGGACTAACAATGAGCAGTTCTTC
>few|TRBV5-4|TRBJ1-2|TRBD1
CASSPGTGGSYGYTF
TGTGCCAGCAGCCCTGGGACAGGGGGAAGCTATGGCTACACCTTC
>few|TRBV18|TRBJ1-2|TRBD1
CASSPIGQGNYGYTF
TGTGCCAGCTCACCAATTGGACAGGGTAACTATGGCTACACCTTC